The clone carrying this TCR beta chain was seen many times. Its specificity is not known. This sample is part of a study of T cells in Graves' hyperthyroidism and ophthalmopathy. Trimming removed 2 bases from V and 4 bases from J, with 6 bases in between. The CDR3 has 12 amino acids. The germline CDR1 and CDR2 sequences are DFQATT and SNEGSKA (reference sequence). The source material, RNA transcripts, was used to amplify TCR beta CDR3 regions. HTBI primers were used for first-round RT-PCR of the TCR CDR3. TCRdb re-called the multiplex PCR reads through MiXCR, storing one row per CDR3 protein. Among about 330,000 distinct CDR3 sequences listed, about 13% were seen once. Study findings and constraints: Clonotypes that were expanded in thyroid above 0.001 mostly appeared in blood too.

The V and J genes are TRBV20-1 and TRBJ1-3; no definite D call. The receptor's source is a woman in her 40s with Graves' ophthalmopathy. Source material: blood. Here the CDR3 DNA reads TGCAGTGCTAGATACCCCGGAAACACCATATATTTT. It codes for CSARYPGNTIYF.